This is a list of T cell receptor beta chains from one sample in a study of CD8 T cells in Susac syndrome. MiXCR, run by TCRdb on the immunoSEQ multiplex PCR reads, gives a single entry per CDR3 protein. The sample consists of about 150,000 distinct CDR3 sequences, approximately 96% of them appearing once. The sequenced material came from CD8+ T cells from PBMCs. The receptors were gathered from a human donor with multiple sclerosis. The CDR3 runs from the conserved cysteine through the conserved F or W. The D gene is left open where the match is weak. The size of a clone is reported for some rows only, either as once, few or many, or as a class for expanded clones.

d_gene,j_gene,v_gene,abundance,CDR3aa,CDR3nt
.,TRBJ2-3,TRBV27,.,CASSLAGGADTQYF,TGTGCCAGCAGTTTAGCAGGTGGCGCAGATACGCAGTATTTT
TRBD1,TRBJ1-2,TRBV5-1,.,CASSTGQGYGYTF,TGCGCCAGCAGCACCGGACAGGGGTATGGCTACACCTTC
TRBD1,TRBJ1-1,TRBV9,.,CASSATGLVGMNTEAFF,TGTGCCAGCAGCGCGACAGGGCTCGTAGGAATGAACACTGAAGCTTTCTTT
.,TRBJ1-5,TRBV20-1,.,CSARDGRGYQPQHF,TGCAGTGCTAGAGACGGGAGGGGTTATCAGCCCCAGCATTTT
TRBD2,TRBJ2-7,TRBV3-1,once,CASSQVYRGGTYEQYF,TGTGCCAGCAGCCAAGTGTATCGCGGGGGGACCTACGAGCAGTACTTC
.,TRBJ1-2,TRBV19,.,CASSIGDYYGYTF,TGTGCCAGTAGTATAGGGGACTACTATGGCTACACCTTC
.,TRBJ2-2,TRBV6-1,.,CASAWVEANTGELFF,TGTGCCAGCGCCTGGGTAGAAGCGAACACCGGGGAGCTGTTTTTT
.,TRBJ2-1,TRBV27,.,CASSLTGPQEQFF,TGTGCCAGCAGTCTTACAGGGCCCCAAGAGCAGTTCTTC
.,TRBJ2-3,TRBV12-3/TRBV12-4,.,CASTAGQGESDTQYF,TGTGCCAGCACGGCGGGGCAGGGGGAGTCAGATACGCAGTATTTT
.,TRBJ1-2,TRBV30,.,CAWTGANYGYTF,TGTGCCTGGACAGGAGCTAACTATGGCTACACCTTC
.,TRBJ2-1,TRBV6-5,.,CASSPQGTFNEQFF,TGTGCCAGCAGTCCTCAGGGGACCTTCAATGAGCAGTTCTTC
.,TRBJ2-3,TRBV29-1,.,CSGSTDTQYF,TGCAGCGGTTCCACAGATACGCAGTATTTT
TRBD1,TRBJ2-3,TRBV9,.,CASSVEMTGWTDTQYF,TGTGCCAGCAGCGTAGAAATGACAGGGTGGACAGATACGCAGTATTTT
.,TRBJ1-1,TRBV18,.,CASHDWTEAFF,TGTGCCAGCCACGATTGGACTGAAGCTTTCTTT
.,TRBJ2-6,TRBV7-9,.,CASSSGADSGANVLTF,TGTGCCAGCAGCTCTGGGGCCGATTCTGGGGCCAACGTCCTGACTTTC
.,TRBJ2-1,TRBV7-3,.,CASSLVQLGDSPGGQFF,TGTGCCAGCAGCTTAGTTCAACTAGGAGACTCACCCGGGGGACAGTTCTTC
.,TRBJ1-2,TRBV12-3/TRBV12-4,.,CASSFDWDYGYTF,TGTGCCAGCAGTTTTGACTGGGACTATGGCTACACCTTC
.,TRBJ2-7,TRBV12-3/TRBV12-4,.,CASSVTVYEQYF,TGTGCCAGCAGCGTAACGGTCTACGAGCAGTACTTC
TRBD1,TRBJ1-2,TRBV15,.,CATSRGQPSYGYTF,TGTGCCACCAGCAGGGGACAGCCGAGCTATGGCTACACCTTC
TRBD2,TRBJ2-1,TRBV27,once,CATTPSGGHSYNEQFF,TGTGCCACCACGCCTAGCGGGGGGCACTCCTACAATGAGCAGTTCTTC
TRBD1,TRBJ2-5,TRBV28,once,CASSLETGVGETQYF,TGTGCCAGCAGTTTGGAGACAGGGGTAGGGGAGACCCAGTACTTC
TRBD2,TRBJ2-3,TRBV7-3,.,CASSRERGGPDTQYF,TGTGCCAGCAGCCGAGAGCGGGGGGGTCCAGATACGCAGTATTTT
.,TRBJ1-5,TRBV27,.,CASSLNRARQPQHF,TGTGCCAGCAGTTTAAACAGGGCCCGTCAGCCCCAGCATTTT
.,TRBJ1-1,TRBV29-1,.,CSVQMGEAFF,TGCAGCGTTCAGATGGGTGAAGCTTTCTTT
.,TRBJ2-7,TRBV5-1,.,CASSRDPGSSYEQYF,TGCGCCAGCAGCCGGGACCCGGGGAGCTCCTACGAGCAGTACTTC
TRBD1,TRBJ1-3,TRBV3-1,.,CASSPTGEVDTIYF,TGTGCCAGCAGCCCTACAGGGGAAGTAGACACCATATATTTT
.,TRBJ1-5,TRBV2,.,CASSRDPSNQPQHF,TGTGCCAGCAGCCGGGACCCTAGCAATCAGCCCCAGCATTTT
TRBD2,TRBJ2-3,TRBV4-3,.,CASSQESAGEGVPSTDTQYF,TGCGCCAGCAGCCAAGAGTCGGCGGGGGAAGGAGTTCCTAGCACAGATACGCAGTATTTT
.,TRBJ1-6,TRBV11-2,once,CASRERNNSPLHF,TGTGCCAGCAGAGAACGGAATAATTCACCCCTCCACTTT
TRBD1,TRBJ1-1,TRBV29-1,.,CSVGQGAKNTEAFF,TGCAGCGTTGGGCAGGGGGCTAAGAACACTGAAGCTTTCTTT
.,TRBJ2-6,TRBV5-1,once,CASRFPQMTDSKGGANVLTF,TGCGCCAGCAGGTTCCCACAGATGACAGACTCGAAAGGAGGGGCCAACGTCCTGACTTTC
TRBD2,TRBJ2-7,TRBV9,.,CASSPRTSGSSYEQYF,TGTGCCAGCAGCCCTCGGACTAGCGGGAGCTCCTACGAGCAGTACTTC
.,TRBJ1-2,TRBV5-1,.,CASTVSGQTDYGYTF,TGCGCCAGCACCGTAAGCGGGCAGACCGACTATGGCTACACCTTC
.,TRBJ2-5,TRBV20-1,.,CSASGENQETQYF,TGCAGTGCTAGCGGAGAGAACCAAGAGACCCAGTACTTC
.,TRBJ2-7,TRBV4-1,.,CASSQLYAPYEQYF,TGCGCCAGCAGCCAATTGTACGCCCCCTACGAGCAGTACTTC
.,TRBJ2-3,TRBV20-1,.,CSASRSAGATDTQYF,TGCAGTGCTAGCCGCTCGGCGGGGGCCACAGATACGCAGTATTTT
.,TRBJ1-2,TRBV29-1,.,CSVEEDGGRYGYTF,TGCAGCGTTGAAGAGGACGGGGGTCGGTATGGCTACACCTTC
TRBD1,TRBJ2-3,TRBV13,.,CASSRTGNTQYF,TGTGCCAGCAGCAGGACAGGTAATACGCAGTATTTT
TRBD1,TRBJ2-1,TRBV4-1,.,CASSQGGLTGDEQFF,TGCGCCAGCAGCCAAGGAGGCCTTACAGGGGATGAGCAGTTCTTC
.,TRBJ2-2,TRBV20-1,.,CSARDRDPNTGELFF,TGCAGTGCTAGAGACAGGGATCCCAACACCGGGGAGCTGTTTTTT
.,TRBJ1-1,TRBV7-2,.,CASSANRVGDTEAFF,TGTGCCAGCAGCGCCAACAGGGTGGGGGACACTGAAGCTTTCTTT
.,TRBJ1-2,TRBV30,.,CAWSVPRQYYGYTF,TGTGCCTGGAGTGTACCTAGACAATACTATGGCTACACCTTC
.,TRBJ2-1,TRBV27,.,CASGRDEQFF,TGTGCCAGCGGACGGGATGAGCAGTTCTTC
.,TRBJ2-7,TRBV6-6,.,CASSFTRSEQYF,TGTGCCAGCAGTTTCACCCGGTCGGAGCAGTACTTC
TRBD1,TRBJ1-4,TRBV10-3,.,CAISSTGATNEKLFF,TGTGCCATCAGCTCCACAGGGGCTACTAATGAAAAACTGTTTTTT
.,TRBJ2-7,TRBV6-1,.,CASSEVRGWGEQYF,TGTGCCAGCAGTGAAGTTCGGGGTTGGGGCGAGCAGTACTTC
.,TRBJ2-3,TRBV16,.,CASSHGPDTQYF,TGTGCCAGCAGCCACGGGCCAGATACGCAGTATTTT
.,TRBJ2-7,TRBV15,.,CATSRADPGIPYEQYF,TGTGCCACCAGCAGAGCGGACCCCGGGATACCCTACGAGCAGTACTTC
.,TRBJ2-6,TRBV23-1,.,CALSGANVLTF,TGCGCACTTTCGGGGGCCAACGTCCTGACTTTC
.,TRBJ2-2,TRBV12-5,once,CASGLVTGTNTGELFF,TGTGCTAGTGGTTTGGTAACCGGTACAAACACCGGGGAGCTGTTTTTT
.,TRBJ1-2,TRBV30,.,CAWSVGSSDYGYTF,TGTGCCTGGAGTGTCGGTTCGTCGGACTATGGCTACACCTTC
.,TRBJ1-2,TRBV5-6,.,CASSLGPRSYTF,TGTGCCAGCAGCTTAGGTCCTAGGAGCTACACCTTC
.,TRBJ2-7,TRBV5-6,.,CASSSGRNAQYF,TGTGCCAGCAGCTCGGGACGAAATGCGCAGTACTTC
.,TRBJ2-1,TRBV7-9,.,CASSLVPGHNEQFF,TGTGCCAGCAGCTTAGTCCCGGGTCACAATGAGCAGTTCTTC
.,TRBJ2-7,TRBV9,.,CASSVGDSVQYF,TGTGCCAGCAGCGTAGGGGATTCAGTGCAGTACTTC
.,TRBJ2-3,TRBV30,.,CAWSGGSRTDTQYF,TGTGCCTGGAGTGGGGGGTCCCGCACAGATACGCAGTATTTT
TRBD1,TRBJ1-1,TRBV29-1,.,CSVTRTGGETEAFF,TGCAGCGTTACCCGTACAGGGGGTGAGACTGAAGCTTTCTTT
.,TRBJ1-1,TRBV19,.,CASSGRVQRNTEAFF,TGTGCCAGTAGTGGCCGGGTCCAAAGGAACACTGAAGCTTTCTTT
TRBD1,TRBJ2-2,TRBV10-3,once,CAISPGQDTGELFF,TGTGCCATCAGTCCCGGACAGGACACCGGGGAGCTGTTTTTT